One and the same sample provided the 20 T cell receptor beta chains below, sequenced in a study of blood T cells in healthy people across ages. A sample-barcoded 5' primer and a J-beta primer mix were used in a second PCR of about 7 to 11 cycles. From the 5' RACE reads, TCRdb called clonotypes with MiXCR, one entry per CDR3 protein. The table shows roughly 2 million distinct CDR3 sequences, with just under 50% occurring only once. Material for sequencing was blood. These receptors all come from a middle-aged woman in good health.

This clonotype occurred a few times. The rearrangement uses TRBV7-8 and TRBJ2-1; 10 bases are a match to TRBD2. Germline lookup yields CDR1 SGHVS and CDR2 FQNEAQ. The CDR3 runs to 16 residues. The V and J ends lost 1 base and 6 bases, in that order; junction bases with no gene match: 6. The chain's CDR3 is CASSLGHASGGNEQFF. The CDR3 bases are TGTGCCAGCAGCTTAGGACATGCTAGCGGGGGCAATGAGCAGTTCTTC. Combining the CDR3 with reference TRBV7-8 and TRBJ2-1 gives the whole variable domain GAGVSQSPRYKVAKRGQDVALRCDPISGHVSLFWYQQALGQGPEFLTYFQNEAQLDKSGLPSDRFFAERPEGSVSTLKIQRTQQEDSAVYLCASSLGHASGGNEQFFGPGTRLTVL.

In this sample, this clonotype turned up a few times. CDR3 sequence: CASSVGDRTYNEQFF. The CDR3 nucleotides read TGTGCCAGCAGTGTGGGGGACAGAACGTACAATGAGCAGTTCTTC. This sequence joins TRBV28 and TRBJ2-1, with 7 nucleotides matching TRBD1. J gave up 4 bases and V 5 bases, and 8 bases lay outside the gene matches. The CDR3 covers 15 residues. Germline V gives CDR1 MDHEN, CDR2 SYDVKM.

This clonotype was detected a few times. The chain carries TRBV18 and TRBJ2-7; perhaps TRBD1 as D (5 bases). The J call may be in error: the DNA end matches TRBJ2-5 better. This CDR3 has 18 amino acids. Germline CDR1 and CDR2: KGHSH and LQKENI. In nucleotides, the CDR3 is TGTGCCAGCTCACCACCTGAAGGGGCTCCTTTAGGGGAAGAGACCCAGTACTTC. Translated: CASSPPEGAPLGEETQYF.

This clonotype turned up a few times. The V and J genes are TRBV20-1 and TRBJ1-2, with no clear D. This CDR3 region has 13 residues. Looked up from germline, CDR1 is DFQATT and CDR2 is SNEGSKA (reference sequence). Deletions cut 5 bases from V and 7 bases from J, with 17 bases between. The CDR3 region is CSAPDSDPSGYTF. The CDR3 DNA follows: TGCAGTGCTCCCGATTCGGACCCTAGTGGCTACACCTTC.

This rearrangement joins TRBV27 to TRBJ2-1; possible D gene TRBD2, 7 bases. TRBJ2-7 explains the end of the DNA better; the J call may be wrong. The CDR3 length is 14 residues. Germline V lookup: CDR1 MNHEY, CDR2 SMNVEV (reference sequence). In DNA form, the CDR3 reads TGTGCCACCGTAAGGGGGGGGTCCTACAATGAGCAGTACTTC. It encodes CATVRGGSYNEQYF.

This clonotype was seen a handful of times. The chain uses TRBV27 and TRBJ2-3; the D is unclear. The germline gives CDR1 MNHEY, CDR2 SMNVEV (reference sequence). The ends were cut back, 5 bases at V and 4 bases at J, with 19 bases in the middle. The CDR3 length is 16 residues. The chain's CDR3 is CASSPAARIGADTQYF. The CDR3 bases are TGTGCCAGCAGTCCGGCAGCGAGGATTGGCGCAGATACGCAGTATTTT.

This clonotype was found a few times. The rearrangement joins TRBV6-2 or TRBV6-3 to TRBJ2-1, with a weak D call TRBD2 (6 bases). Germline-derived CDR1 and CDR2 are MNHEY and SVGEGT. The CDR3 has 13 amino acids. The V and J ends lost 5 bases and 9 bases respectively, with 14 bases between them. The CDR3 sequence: CASSRLGGTEQFF. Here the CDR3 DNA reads TGTGCCAGCAGTCGACTTGGGGGGACTGAGCAGTTCTTC.

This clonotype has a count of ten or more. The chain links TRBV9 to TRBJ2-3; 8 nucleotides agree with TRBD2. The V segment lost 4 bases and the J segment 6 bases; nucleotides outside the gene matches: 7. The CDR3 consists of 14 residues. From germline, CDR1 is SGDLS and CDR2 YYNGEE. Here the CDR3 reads CASSPPGGYDTQYF. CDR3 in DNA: TGTGCCAGCAGCCCACCGGGGGGGTATGATACGCAGTATTTT.

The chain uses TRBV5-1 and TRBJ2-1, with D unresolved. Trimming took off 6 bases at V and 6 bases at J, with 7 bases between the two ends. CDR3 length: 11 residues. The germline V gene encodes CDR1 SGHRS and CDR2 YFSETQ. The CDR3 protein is CASNSGNEQFF. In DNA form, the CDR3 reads TGCGCCAGCAATTCCGGCAATGAGCAGTTCTTC.

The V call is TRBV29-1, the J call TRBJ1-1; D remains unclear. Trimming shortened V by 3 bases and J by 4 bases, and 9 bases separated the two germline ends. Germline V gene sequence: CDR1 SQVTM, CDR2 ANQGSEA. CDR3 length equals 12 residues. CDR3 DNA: TGCAGCGTTGATTGGACGGGCACTGAAGCTTTCTTT. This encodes CSVDWTGTEAFF.

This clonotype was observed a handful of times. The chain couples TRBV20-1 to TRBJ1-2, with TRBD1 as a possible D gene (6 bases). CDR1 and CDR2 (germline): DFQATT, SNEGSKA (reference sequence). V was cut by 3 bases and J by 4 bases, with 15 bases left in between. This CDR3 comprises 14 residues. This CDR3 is CSARIGGLFYGYTF. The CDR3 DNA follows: TGCAGTGCTAGGATCGGGGGCCTGTTCTATGGCTACACCTTC.

CDR3 residues: CASSLDRAGNEQFF. The CDR3, as DNA: TGTGCCAGCAGCTTAGACAGGGCAGGGAATGAGCAGTTCTTC. This chain joins TRBV7-8 and TRBJ2-1; weak D call: TRBD1 (6 bases). V was cut by 1 base and J by 7 bases, with 11 bases left in between. Germline V CDR1 and CDR2: SGHVS, FQNEAQ. The CDR3 loop spans 14 amino acids.

For the CDR3, the DNA is TGCAGTGCTCGCGTGCCGGGGGAGATCCTTGAGACCCAGTACTTC. Its protein is CSARVPGEILETQYF. This chain uses TRBV20-1 with TRBJ2-7; maybe TRBD2 (6 bases). With the DNA end fitting TRBJ2-5 better, the J assignment may be wrong. Germline CDR1 and CDR2: DFQATT and SNEGSKA (reference sequence). This CDR3 spans 15 amino acids.

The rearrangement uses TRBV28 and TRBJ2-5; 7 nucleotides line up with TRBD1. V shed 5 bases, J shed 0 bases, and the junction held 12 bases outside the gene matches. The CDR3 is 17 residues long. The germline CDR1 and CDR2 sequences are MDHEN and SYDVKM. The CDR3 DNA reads TGTGCCAGCAGTGTAACGACCGGGACAGCGTACCAAGAGACCCAGTACTTC. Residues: CASSVTTGTAYQETQYF.

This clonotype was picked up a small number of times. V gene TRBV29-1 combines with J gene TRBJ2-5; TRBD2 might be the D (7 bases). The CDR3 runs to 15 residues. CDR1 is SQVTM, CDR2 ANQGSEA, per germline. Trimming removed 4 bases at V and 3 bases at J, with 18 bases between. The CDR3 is CSVVGGGAGKETQYF. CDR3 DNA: TGCAGCGTTGTAGGTGGGGGGGCAGGAAAAGAGACCCAGTACTTC. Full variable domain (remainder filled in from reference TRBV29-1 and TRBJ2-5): SAVISQKPSRDICQRGTSLTIQCQVDSQVTMMFWYRQQPGQSLTLIATANQGSEATYESGFVIDKFPISRPNLTFSTLTVSNMSPEDSSIYLCSVVGGGAGKETQYFGPGTRLLVL.

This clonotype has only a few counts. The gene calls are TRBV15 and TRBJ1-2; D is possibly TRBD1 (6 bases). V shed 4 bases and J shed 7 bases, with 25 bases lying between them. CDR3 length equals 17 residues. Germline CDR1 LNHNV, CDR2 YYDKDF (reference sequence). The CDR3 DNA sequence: TGTGCCACCAGCACTCCGACTCGAGAAACAGGGCAAGCTGGCTACACCTTC. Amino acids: CATSTPTRETGQAGYTF. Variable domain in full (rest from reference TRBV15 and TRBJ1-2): DAMVIQNPRYQVTQFGKPVTLSCSQTLNHNVMYWYQQKSSQAPKLLFHYYDKDFNNEADTPDNFQSRRPNTSFCFLDIRSPGLGDTAMYLCATSTPTRETGQAGYTFGSGTRLTVV.

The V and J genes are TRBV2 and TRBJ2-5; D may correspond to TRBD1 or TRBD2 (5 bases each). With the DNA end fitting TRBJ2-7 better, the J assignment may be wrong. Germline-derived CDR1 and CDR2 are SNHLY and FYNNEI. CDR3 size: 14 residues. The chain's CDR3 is CASNPGPLTYEQYF. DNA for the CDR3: TGTGCCAGCAACCCGGGACCGCTTACCTACGAGCAGTACTTC.

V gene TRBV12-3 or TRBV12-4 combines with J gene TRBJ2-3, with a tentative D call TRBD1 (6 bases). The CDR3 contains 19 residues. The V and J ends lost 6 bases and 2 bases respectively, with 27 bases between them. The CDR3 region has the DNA TGTGCCAGCAGCCTAGGGGGTCCAGGGATCCCTGCTATCACAGATACGCAGTATTTT. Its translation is CASSLGGPGIPAITDTQYF.

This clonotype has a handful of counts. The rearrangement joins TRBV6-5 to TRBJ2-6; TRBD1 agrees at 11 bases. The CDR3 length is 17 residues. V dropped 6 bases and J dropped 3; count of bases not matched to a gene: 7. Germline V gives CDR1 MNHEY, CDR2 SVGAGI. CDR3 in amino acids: CASSYGQGALGANVLTF. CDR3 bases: TGTGCCAGCAGCTATGGACAGGGGGCCCTTGGGGCCAACGTCCTGACTTTC.

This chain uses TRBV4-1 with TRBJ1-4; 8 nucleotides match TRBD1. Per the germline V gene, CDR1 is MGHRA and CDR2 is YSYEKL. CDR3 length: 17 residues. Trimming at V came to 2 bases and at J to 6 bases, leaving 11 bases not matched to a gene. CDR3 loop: CASSQKRGATGDEKLFF. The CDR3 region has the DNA TGCGCCAGCAGCCAAAAAAGGGGGGCGACAGGGGATGAAAAACTGTTTTTT.